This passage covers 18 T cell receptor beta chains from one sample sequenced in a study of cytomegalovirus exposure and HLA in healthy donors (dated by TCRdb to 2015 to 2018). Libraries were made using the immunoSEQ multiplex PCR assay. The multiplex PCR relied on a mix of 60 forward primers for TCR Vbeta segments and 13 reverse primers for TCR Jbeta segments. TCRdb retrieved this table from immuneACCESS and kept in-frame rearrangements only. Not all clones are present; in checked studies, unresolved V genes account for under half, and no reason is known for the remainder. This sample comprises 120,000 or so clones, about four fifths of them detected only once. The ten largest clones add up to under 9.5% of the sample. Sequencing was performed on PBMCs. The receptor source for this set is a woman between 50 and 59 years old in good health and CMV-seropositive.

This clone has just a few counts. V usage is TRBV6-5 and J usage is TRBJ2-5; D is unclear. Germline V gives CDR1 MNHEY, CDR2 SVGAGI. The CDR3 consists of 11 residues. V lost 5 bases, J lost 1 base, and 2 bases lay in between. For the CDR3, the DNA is TGTGCCAGCAGTCTCCAAGAGACCCAGTACTTC. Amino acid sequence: CASSLQETQYF.

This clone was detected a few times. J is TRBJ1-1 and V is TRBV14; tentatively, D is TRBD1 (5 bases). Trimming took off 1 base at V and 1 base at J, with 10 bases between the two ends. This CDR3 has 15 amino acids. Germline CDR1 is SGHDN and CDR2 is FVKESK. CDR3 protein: CASSQGPDRNTEAFF. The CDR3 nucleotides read TGTGCCAGCAGCCAAGGTCCCGACAGGAACACTGAAGCTTTCTTT.

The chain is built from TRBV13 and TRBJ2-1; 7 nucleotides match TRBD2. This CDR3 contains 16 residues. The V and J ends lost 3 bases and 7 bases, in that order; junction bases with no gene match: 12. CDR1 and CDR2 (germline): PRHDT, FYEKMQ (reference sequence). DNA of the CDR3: TGTGCCAGCAGCTTGATTTTTGCGGGAGTATTGAATGAGCAGTTCTTC. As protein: CASSLIFAGVLNEQFF.

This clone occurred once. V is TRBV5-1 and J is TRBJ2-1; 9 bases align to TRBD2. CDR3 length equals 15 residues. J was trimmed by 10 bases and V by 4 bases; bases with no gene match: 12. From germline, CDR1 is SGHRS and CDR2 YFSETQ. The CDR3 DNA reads TGCGCCAGCAGCACAGGGACTGGCGGGGGGGTGGAGCAGTTCTTC. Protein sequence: CASSTGTGGGVEQFF. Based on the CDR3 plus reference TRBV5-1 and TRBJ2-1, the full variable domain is KAGVTQTPRYLIKTRGQQVTLSCSPISGHRSVSWYQQTPGQGLQFLFEYFSETQRNKGNFPGRFSGRQFSNSRSEMNVSTLELGDSALYLCASSTGTGGGVEQFFGPGTRLTVL.

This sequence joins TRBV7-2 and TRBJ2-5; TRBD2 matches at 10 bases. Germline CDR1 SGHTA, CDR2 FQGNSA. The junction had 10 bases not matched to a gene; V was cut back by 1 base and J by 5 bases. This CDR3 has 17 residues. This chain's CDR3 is CASSLVHLAGAGETQYF. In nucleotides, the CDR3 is TGTGCCAGCAGCTTAGTTCACCTAGCGGGAGCAGGGGAGACCCAGTACTTC. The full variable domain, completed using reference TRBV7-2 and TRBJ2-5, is GAGVSQSPSNKVTEKGKDVELRCDPISGHTALYWYRQSLGQGLEFLIYFQGNSAPDKSGLPSDRFSAERTGGSVSTLTIQRTQQEDSAVYLCASSLVHLAGAGETQYFGPGTRLLVL.

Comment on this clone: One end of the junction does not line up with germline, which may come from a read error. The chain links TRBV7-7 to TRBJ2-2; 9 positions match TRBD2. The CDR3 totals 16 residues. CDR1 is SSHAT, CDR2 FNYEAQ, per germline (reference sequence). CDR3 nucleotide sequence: TGTGCTAGCAGCTTACGCGGGGGGGCAAACACCGGGGAGCTGTTTTTT. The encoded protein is CASSLRGGANTGELFF.

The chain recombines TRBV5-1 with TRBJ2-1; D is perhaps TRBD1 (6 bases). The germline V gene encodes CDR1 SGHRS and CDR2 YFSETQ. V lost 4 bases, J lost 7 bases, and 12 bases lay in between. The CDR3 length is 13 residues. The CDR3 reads CASSPGTPNEQFF. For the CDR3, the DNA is TGCGCCAGCAGCCCCGGGACACCTAATGAGCAGTTCTTC.

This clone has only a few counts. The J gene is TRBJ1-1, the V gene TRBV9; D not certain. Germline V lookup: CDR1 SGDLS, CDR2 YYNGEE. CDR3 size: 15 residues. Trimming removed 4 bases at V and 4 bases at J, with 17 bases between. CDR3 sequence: CASSLGPPSSTEAFF. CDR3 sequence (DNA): TGTGCCAGCAGCCTAGGTCCTCCCTCCAGCACTGAAGCTTTCTTT.

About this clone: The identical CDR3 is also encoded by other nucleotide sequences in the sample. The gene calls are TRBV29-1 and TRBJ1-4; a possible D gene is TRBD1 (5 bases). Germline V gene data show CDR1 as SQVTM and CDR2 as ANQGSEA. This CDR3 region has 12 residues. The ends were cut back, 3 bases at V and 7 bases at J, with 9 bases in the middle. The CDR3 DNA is TGCAGCGTTGAGGCCGGGGGTGAAAAACTGTTTTTT. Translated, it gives CSVEAGGEKLFF.

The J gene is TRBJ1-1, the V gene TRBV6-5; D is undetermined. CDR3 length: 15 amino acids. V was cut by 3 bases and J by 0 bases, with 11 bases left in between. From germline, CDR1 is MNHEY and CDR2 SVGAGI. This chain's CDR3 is CASSYQVSVNTEAFF. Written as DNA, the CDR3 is TGTGCCAGCAGTTATCAGGTATCGGTGAACACTGAAGCTTTCTTT.

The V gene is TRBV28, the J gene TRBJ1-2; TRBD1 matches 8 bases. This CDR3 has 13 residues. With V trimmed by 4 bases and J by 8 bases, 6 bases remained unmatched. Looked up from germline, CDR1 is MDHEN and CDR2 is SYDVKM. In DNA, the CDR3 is TGTGCCAGCAGTTCCGCCGGGACAGGAGGCTACACCTTC. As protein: CASSSAGTGGYTF.

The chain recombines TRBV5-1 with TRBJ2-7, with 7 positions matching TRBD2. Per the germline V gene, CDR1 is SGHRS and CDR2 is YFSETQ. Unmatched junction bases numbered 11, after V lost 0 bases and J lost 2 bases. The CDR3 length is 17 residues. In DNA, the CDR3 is TGCGCCAGCAGCTTGGACAACAATCCGGGAGGAACCTACGAGCAGTACTTC. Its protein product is CASSLDNNPGGTYEQYF.

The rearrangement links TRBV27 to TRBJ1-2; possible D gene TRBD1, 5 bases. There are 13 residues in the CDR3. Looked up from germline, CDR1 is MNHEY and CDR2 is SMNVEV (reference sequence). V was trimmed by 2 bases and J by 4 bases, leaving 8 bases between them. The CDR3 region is CASSLQGGYGYTF. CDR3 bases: TGTGCCAGCAGTTTACAGGGAGGCTATGGCTACACCTTC.

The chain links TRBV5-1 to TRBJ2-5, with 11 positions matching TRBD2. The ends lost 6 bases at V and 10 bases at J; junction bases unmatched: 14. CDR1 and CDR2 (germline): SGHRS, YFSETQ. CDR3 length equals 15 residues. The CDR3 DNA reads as TGCGCCAGCATCCCCCTAGCGGGGGGTCTTGAGGGCCAGTACTTC. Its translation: CASIPLAGGLEGQYF.

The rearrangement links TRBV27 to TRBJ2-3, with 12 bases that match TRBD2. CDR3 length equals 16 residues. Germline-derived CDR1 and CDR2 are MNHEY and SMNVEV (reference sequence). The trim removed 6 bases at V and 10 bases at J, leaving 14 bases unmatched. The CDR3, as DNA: TGTGCCAGCAGAACTAGCGGGAGGCCCTCACCCAGGGCGCAGTATTTT. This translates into CASRTSGRPSPRAQYF.

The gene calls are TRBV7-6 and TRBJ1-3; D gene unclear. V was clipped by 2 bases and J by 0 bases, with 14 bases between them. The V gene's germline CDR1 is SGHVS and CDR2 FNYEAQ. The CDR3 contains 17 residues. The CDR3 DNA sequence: TGTGCCAGCAGCTTAAACGCAGGCAGTATCTCTGGAAACACCATATATTTT. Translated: CASSLNAGSISGNTIYF.

CDR3 amino acids: CASSRTSGTQETQYF. Here the CDR3 DNA reads TGTGCCAGCAGCCGGACTAGCGGGACACAAGAGACCCAGTACTTC. J is TRBJ2-5 and V is TRBV11-3; 12 bases agree with TRBD2. The V gene's germline CDR1 is SGHNT and CDR2 YENEEA. The CDR3 runs 15 residues. The ends lost 5 bases at V and 2 bases at J; junction bases unmatched: 3.

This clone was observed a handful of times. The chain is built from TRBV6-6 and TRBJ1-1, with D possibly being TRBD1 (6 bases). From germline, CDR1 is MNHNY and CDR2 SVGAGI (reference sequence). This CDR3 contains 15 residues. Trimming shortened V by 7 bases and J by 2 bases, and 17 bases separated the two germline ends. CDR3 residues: CASTRWGRGNTEAFF. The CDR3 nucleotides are TGTGCCAGCACCCGGTGGGGCAGGGGTAACACTGAAGCTTTCTTT.